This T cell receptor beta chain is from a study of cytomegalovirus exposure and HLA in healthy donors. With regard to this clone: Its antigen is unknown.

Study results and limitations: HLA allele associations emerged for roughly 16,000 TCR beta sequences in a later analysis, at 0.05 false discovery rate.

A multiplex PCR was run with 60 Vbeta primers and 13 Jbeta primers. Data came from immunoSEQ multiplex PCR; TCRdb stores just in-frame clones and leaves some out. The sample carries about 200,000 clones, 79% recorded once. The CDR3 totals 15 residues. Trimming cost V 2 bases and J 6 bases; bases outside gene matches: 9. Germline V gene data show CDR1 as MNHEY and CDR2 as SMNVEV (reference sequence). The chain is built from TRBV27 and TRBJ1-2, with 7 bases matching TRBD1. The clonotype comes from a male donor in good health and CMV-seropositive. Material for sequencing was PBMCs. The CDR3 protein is CASSLMAGGSNGYTF. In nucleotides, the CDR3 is TGTGCCAGCAGTTTAATGGCAGGGGGAAGTAATGGCTACACCTTC.